These T cell receptor beta chains were read from a single sample in a study of a mutant IDH1 vaccine in newly diagnosed glioma. The antigens these receptors bind are not known. Libraries were prepared by immunoSEQ multiplex PCR; TCRdb keeps only in-frame clonotypes and omits some of them. The sample yields roughly 60,000 clones, more than 80% seen once. This sample comprised PBMCs, obtained from a glioma patient whose treatment included an IDH1 peptide vaccine. Source of these receptors: a man aged 25 to 40 with glioma. The CDR3 runs from the conserved cysteine through the conserved F or W. The D gene is left open where the match is weak. The size of a clone is reported for some rows only, either as once, few or many, or as a class for expanded clones.

D gene	V gene	J gene	clone size	CDR3 protein	CDR3 DNA
-	TRBV7-2	TRBJ1-2	-	CASRPAGQHHGYTF	TGTGCCAGCAGACCCGCCGGACAGCATCATGGCTACACCTTC
TRBD2	TRBV28	TRBJ2-1	-	CASSTTSGRGPYNEQFF	TGTGCCAGCAGTACTACTAGCGGGAGAGGGCCCTACAATGAGCAGTTCTTC
-	TRBV9	TRBJ2-6	-	CASSVGETGLSGANVLTF	TGTGCCAGCAGCGTTGGGGAGACCGGTCTGTCTGGGGCCAACGTCCTGACTTTC
-	TRBV28	TRBJ1-4	-	CASSLIGGATNEKLFF	TGTGCCAGCAGTTTAATCGGGGGAGCAACTAATGAAAAACTGTTTTTT
-	TRBV28	TRBJ1-3	-	CASSLGPFSGNTIYF	TGTGCCAGCAGTTTAGGCCCTTTCTCTGGAAACACCATATATTTT
-	TRBV21-1	TRBJ2-1	-	CASSKGASGGSYNEQFF	TGTGCCAGCAGCAAAGGGGCTAGCGGGGGCTCCTACAATGAGCAGTTCTTC
-	TRBV11-2	TRBJ1-1	few	CASSLYPNTEAFF	TGTGCCAGCAGCTTATACCCGAACACTGAAGCTTTCTTT
TRBD2	TRBV30	TRBJ2-5	few	CAWSRLAGGSGGETQYF	TGTGCCTGGAGTCGACTAGCGGGGGGCTCGGGTGGGGAGACCCAGTACTTC
-	TRBV7-2	TRBJ1-2	-	CASSFFNYGYTF	TGTGCCAGCAGCTTCTTTAACTATGGCTACACCTTC
-	TRBV27	TRBJ1-1	once	CASSTRGGSGVEAFF	TGTGCCAGCAGTACAAGGGGGGGGTCGGGCGTCGAAGCTTTCTTT
-	TRBV19	TRBJ2-1	once	CASSILGRDLGEQFF	TGTGCCAGTAGTATACTTGGTCGGGACCTCGGTGAGCAGTTCTTC
-	TRBV21-1	TRBJ1-2	-	CAPFFWSFVADYGYTF	TGTGCCCCGTTCTTTTGGTCTTTCGTGGCGGACTATGGCTACACCTTC
-	TRBV7-2	TRBJ1-2	-	CASSRMAAGPSMFGYTF	TGTGCCAGCAGCAGAATGGCAGCGGGCCCCTCTATGTTTGGCTACACCTTC
-	TRBV28	TRBJ2-5	-	CASSAGRQIGTQYF	TGTGCCAGCAGCGCGGGTCGACAAATTGGGACCCAGTACTTC
TRBD1	TRBV10-3	TRBJ2-1	-	CATTTGQDLYNEQFF	TGTGCCACTACTACTGGACAGGATCTATACAATGAGCAGTTCTTC
-	TRBV30	TRBJ1-3	-	CAWQISSGNTIYF	TGTGCCTGGCAGATCAGCTCTGGAAACACCATATATTTT
TRBD2	TRBV28	TRBJ2-1	-	CASSLWTSGGYNEQFF	TGTGCCAGCAGTTTATGGACTAGCGGGGGATACAATGAGCAGTTCTTC
-	TRBV5-1	TRBJ1-1	few	CASSLTSRNTEAFF	TGCGCCAGCAGCTTGACAAGCAGAAACACTGAAGCTTTCTTT
TRBD1	TRBV15	TRBJ2-7	-	CATSREIGGQQYF	TGTGCCACCAGCAGAGAAATAGGGGGCCAGCAGTACTTC
-	TRBV18	TRBJ1-3	-	CASSPSFRQAFFGNTIYF	TGTGCCAGCTCACCTTCGTTTCGCCAGGCCTTTTTTGGAAACACCATATATTTT
-	TRBV15	TRBJ1-6	once	CATSISVTDSPLHF	TGTGCCACCAGCATCAGTGTGACTGATTCACCCCTCCACTTT
-	TRBV18	TRBJ2-7	-	CASSLGTDSYEQYF	TGTGCCAGCTCACTAGGGACTGATTCCTACGAGCAGTACTTC
-	TRBV7-8	TRBJ1-6	-	CASSLASVGGLSPLHF	TGTGCCAGCAGCTTAGCGTCGGTCGGCGGTCTTTCACCCCTCCACTTT
TRBD2	TRBV4-2	TRBJ2-3	-	CASSPRLAVPTDTQYF	TGTGCCAGCAGCCCAAGGCTAGCGGTTCCCACAGATACGCAGTATTTT
-	TRBV4-3	TRBJ2-3	-	CASSQDGQGGTDTQYF	TGCGCCAGCAGCCAAGATGGACAGGGAGGGACAGATACGCAGTATTTT
-	TRBV6-1	TRBJ1-1	few	CASRGGTEAFF	TGTGCCAGCAGGGGCGGGACAGAAGCTTTCTTT
-	TRBV7-9	TRBJ2-3	-	CASSLGSSTDTQYF	TGTGCCAGCAGCTTGGGCAGCTCCACAGATACGCAGTATTTT
-	TRBV29-1	TRBJ1-1	-	CSVQAPPERSEAFF	TGCAGCGTGCAGGCCCCACCGGAAAGGTCTGAAGCTTTCTTT
TRBD1	TRBV6-1	TRBJ1-1	-	CASSGRDRGTEAFF	TGTGCCAGCAGTGGCCGGGACAGGGGGACTGAAGCTTTCTTT